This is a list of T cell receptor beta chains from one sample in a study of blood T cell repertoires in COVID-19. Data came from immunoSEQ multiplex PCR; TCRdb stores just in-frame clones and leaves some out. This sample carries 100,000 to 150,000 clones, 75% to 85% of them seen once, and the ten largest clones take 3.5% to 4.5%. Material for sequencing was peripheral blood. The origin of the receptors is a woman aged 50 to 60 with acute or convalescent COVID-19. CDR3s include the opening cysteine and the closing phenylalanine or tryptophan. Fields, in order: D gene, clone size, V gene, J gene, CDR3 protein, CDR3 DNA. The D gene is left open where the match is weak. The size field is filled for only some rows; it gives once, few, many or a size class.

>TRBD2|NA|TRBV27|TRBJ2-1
CASIDSLAGATYNEQFF
TGTGCCAGCATCGACAGTTTAGCGGGAGCTACCTACAATGAGCAGTTCTTC
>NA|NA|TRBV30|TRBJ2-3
CAWSVGADTQYF
TGTGCCTGGAGTGTAGGGGCAGATACGCAGTATTTT
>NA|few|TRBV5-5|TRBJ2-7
CASSRQAGQIHEQYF
TGTGCCAGCAGCAGGCAGGCAGGGCAAATTCACGAGCAGTACTTC
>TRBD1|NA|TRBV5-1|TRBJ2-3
CASSLRDRATDTQYF
TGCGCCAGCAGCCTCCGGGACAGGGCGACAGATACGCAGTATTTT
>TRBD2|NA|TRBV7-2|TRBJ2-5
CASSPGLAGGQETQYF
TGTGCCAGCAGCCCGGGACTAGCGGGAGGACAGGAGACCCAGTACTTC
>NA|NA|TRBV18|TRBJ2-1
CASSPTISGIYNEQFF
TGTGCCAGCTCACCAACAATCTCAGGGATCTACAATGAGCAGTTCTTC
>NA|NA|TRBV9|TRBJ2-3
CASSVEVGGFDTQYF
TGTGCCAGCAGCGTAGAGGTAGGAGGTTTCGATACGCAGTATTTT
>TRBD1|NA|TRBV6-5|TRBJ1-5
CASRGTGGQPQHF
TGTGCCAGCAGAGGGACAGGAGGTCAGCCCCAGCATTTT
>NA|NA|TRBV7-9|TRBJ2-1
CASSGYRRSSYNEQFF
TGTGCCAGCAGCGGATACAGGCGGAGCTCCTACAATGAGCAGTTCTTC
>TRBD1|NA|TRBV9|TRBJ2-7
CASSVGQVRYEQYF
TGTGCCAGCAGCGTGGGACAGGTTCGCTACGAGCAGTACTTC
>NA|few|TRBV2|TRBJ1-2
CASGLRTGLRGYTF
TGTGCCAGCGGCCTACGAACAGGCCTGCGGGGCTACACCTTC
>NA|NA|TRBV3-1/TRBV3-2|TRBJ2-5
CASSQNSGVETQYF
TGTGCCAGCAGCCAGAATAGCGGAGTGGAGACCCAGTACTTC
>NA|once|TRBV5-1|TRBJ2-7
CASSRPTAFSYEQYF
TGCGCCAGCAGCCGCCCGACAGCCTTCTCCTACGAGCAGTACTTC
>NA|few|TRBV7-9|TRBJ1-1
CASSLARQVLMNTEAFF
TGTGCCAGCAGCTTAGCGCGACAGGTCCTTATGAACACTGAAGCTTTCTTT
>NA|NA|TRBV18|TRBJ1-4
CASSPSQEFNEKLFF
TGTGCCAGCTCACCATCACAGGAGTTTAATGAAAAACTGTTTTTT
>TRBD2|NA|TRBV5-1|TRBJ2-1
CASSRRAGPQGNEQFF
TGCGCCAGCAGCCGCCGAGCGGGACCCCAGGGCAATGAGCAGTTCTTC
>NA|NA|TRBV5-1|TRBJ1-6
CASRLYGENSPLHF
TGCGCCAGCAGACTTTACGGGGAAAATTCACCCCTCCACTTT
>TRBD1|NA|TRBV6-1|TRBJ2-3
CASSEGDRQRDTQYF
TGTGCCAGCAGTGAAGGGGACAGGCAAAGAGATACGCAGTATTTT
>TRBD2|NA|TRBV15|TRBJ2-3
CATSKGLEKSTDTQYF
TGTGCCACCAGCAAGGGACTAGAAAAAAGCACAGATACGCAGTATTTT
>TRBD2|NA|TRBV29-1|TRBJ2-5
CSVVGGGQETQYF
TGCAGCGTTGTCGGCGGGGGACAAGAGACCCAGTACTTC
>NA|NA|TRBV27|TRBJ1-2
CASSPRSGLNYGYTF
TGTGCCAGCAGCCCAAGGTCGGGACTGAACTATGGCTACACCTTC
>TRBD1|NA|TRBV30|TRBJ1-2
CAWSEWTGNGYTF
TGTGCCTGGAGCGAATGGACAGGGAACGGCTACACCTTC
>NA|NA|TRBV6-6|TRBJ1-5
CASRLQGGSQPQHF
TGTGCCAGCAGACTACAAGGTGGTAGTCAGCCCCAGCATTTT
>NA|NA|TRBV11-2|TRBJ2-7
CASSLQGTSYEQYF
TGTGCCAGCAGCTTACAGGGGACCTCCTACGAGCAGTACTTC
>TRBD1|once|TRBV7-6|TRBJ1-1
CASSVGQGGTEAFF
TGTGCCAGCAGCGTGGGACAGGGGGGGACTGAAGCTTTCTTT
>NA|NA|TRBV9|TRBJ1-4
CASSRSGGSSEKLFF
TGTGCCAGCAGTCGTAGTGGGGGCTCCTCCGAAAAACTGTTTTTT
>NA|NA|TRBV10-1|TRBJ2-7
CASSEGTGETSGIYEQYF
TGCGCCAGCAGTGAGGGGACAGGGGAGACTAGCGGGATTTACGAGCAGTACTTC
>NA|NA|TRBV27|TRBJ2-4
CASSLQGRWDIQYF
TGTGCCAGCAGTTTACAGGGGAGATGGGACATTCAGTACTTC
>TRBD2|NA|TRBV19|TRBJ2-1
CASSMSPGGRYEQFF
TGTGCCAGTAGTATGTCCCCGGGGGGGAGGTATGAGCAGTTCTTC
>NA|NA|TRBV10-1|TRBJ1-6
CATHVSGYNSPLHF
TGCGCCACACATGTCTCGGGATATAATTCACCCCTCCACTTT
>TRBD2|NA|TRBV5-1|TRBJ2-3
CASSWTSGGVSTDTQYF
TGCGCCAGCAGCTGGACTAGCGGGGGCGTTAGCACAGATACGCAGTATTTT
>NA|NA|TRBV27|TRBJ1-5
CASSLGPGGGQPQHF
TGTGCCAGCAGTTTAGGCCCGGGAGGGGGTCAGCCCCAGCATTTT
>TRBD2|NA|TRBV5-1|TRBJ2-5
CAGNRLAGEETQYF
TGCGCCGGCAATAGGCTAGCGGGGGAAGAGACCCAGTACTTC
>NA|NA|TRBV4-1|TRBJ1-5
CASSQGSRVGNQPQHF
TGCGCCAGCAGCCAAGGGTCCAGGGTGGGCAATCAGCCCCAGCATTTT
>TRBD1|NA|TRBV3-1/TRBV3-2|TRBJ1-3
CASSLGTGWGSGNTIYF
TGTGCCAGCAGCCTAGGGACAGGGTGGGGCTCTGGAAACACCATATATTTT
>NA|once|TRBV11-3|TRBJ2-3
CASSLGGSGPDTQYF
TGTGCCAGCAGCTTAGGAGGGTCTGGGCCAGATACGCAGTATTTT
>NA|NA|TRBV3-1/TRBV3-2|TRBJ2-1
CASSLRILSYNEQFF
TGTGCCAGCAGTCTCAGGATTCTCTCCTACAATGAGCAGTTCTTC
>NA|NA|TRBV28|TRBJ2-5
CASSLAGLETQYF
TGTGCCAGCAGTTTAGCGGGACTGGAGACCCAGTACTTC
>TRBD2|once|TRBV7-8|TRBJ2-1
CASSLVGSGRSSYNEQFF
TGTGCCAGCAGCTTAGTTGGGAGCGGGAGGAGCTCCTACAATGAGCAGTTCTTC
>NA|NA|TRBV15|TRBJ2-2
CATSRDSGTHTGELFF
TGTGCCACCAGCAGAGACTCCGGGACACACACCGGGGAGCTGTTTTTT
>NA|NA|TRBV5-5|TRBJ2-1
CASSLAQGTSYNEQFF
TGTGCCAGCAGCTTGGCCCAGGGGACCTCCTACAATGAGCAGTTCTTC
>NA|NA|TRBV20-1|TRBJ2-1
CSATIYNEQFF
TGCAGTGCTACAATTTACAATGAGCAGTTCTTC
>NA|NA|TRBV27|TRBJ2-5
CASRPRVVGGREGTQYF
TGTGCCAGCAGGCCTCGTGTGGTAGGAGGGCGCGAGGGGACCCAGTACTTC
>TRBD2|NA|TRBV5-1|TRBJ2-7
CASSLGLAGVEEQYF
TGCGCCAGCAGCTTGGGACTAGCGGGGGTAGAAGAGCAGTACTTC
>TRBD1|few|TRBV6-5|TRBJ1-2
CASSLRDSYGYTF
TGTGCCAGCAGTTTAAGGGACAGCTATGGCTACACCTTC